Below, one T cell receptor (beta chain) is given with its context. Its antigen is still unknown. The data stem from a study of T-cell reconstitution after alpha-beta-depleted transplantation in children. Study-wide points: The origin of alpha-beta T cells about two months after transplant was reportedly several hundred expanded graft clones. Some patients showed high day-60 TCRbeta diversity, which derived from surviving recipient T cells and thymic progenitors. Newly produced T cells mostly accounted for T-cell counts and diversity one year post-transplant.

The TCRbeta library incorporated unique molecular identifiers. TCRdb used MiXCR to reprocess the PCR reads, holding one entry per CDR3 protein. In the table there are around 130,000 distinct CDR3 sequences, 8% to 10% of which are singletons. The specimen was PBMCs, mostly from graft donor cells, collected 180 days after TCRalphabeta/CD19-depleted stem cell transplant. The clonotype originates from a girl less than two years old who had a stem cell transplant for combined immunodeficiency, so the T cells may come from the graft donor.

The CDR3 here is CSVERRGDGTDTQYF. In DNA form, the CDR3 reads TGCAGCGTTGAGCGGCGGGGGGACGGCACAGATACGCAGTATTTT. This rearrangement joins TRBV29-1 to TRBJ2-3; 8 bases line up with TRBD2. The CDR3 is 15 residues long. Germline assignment: CDR1 SQVTM and CDR2 ANQGSEA. The J segment lost 1 base and the V segment lost 3 bases, leaving 6 bases of the junction unmatched.